Listed below are T cell receptor beta chains from one sample, sequenced in a study of identical twins. One entry per CDR3 protein, called by TCRdb with MiXCR from the 5' RACE reads. Of about 690,000 distinct CDR3 sequences in the sample, roughly 6% were seen once. Sequencing was carried out using naive T cells sorted from blood. The receptors here all came from a man between 18 and 35 years old in good health. Both conserved end residues are part of each CDR3. The D gene is left open where the match is weak. Where a row states a size, it is once, few, many or the class of an expanded clone; other rows omit it.

TRBJ2-2 | many | TRBD1 | TRBV15 | CATTPTGQNTGELFF | TGTGCCACTACCCCGACAGGGCAAAACACCGGGGAGCTGTTTTTT
TRBJ2-3 | few | TRBD2 | TRBV5-1 | CASSISSGIDTQYF | TGCGCCAGCAGTATTTCTAGCGGGATAGATACGCAGTATTTT
TRBJ2-7 | NA | TRBD1 | TRBV28 | CASTQKTGDYEQYF | TGTGCCAGCACCCAAAAAACAGGGGACTACGAGCAGTACTTC
TRBJ1-2 | few | NA | TRBV7-9 | CASSLADYGYTF | TGTGCCAGCAGCTTAGCAGACTATGGCTACACCTTC
TRBJ2-5 | many | NA | TRBV5-6 | CASSSIGTAYQETQYF | TGTGCCAGCAGCTCGATAGGGACGGCGTACCAAGAGACCCAGTACTTC
TRBJ2-1 | many | TRBD2 | TRBV14 | CASSQTSGRAHKQFF | TGTGCCAGCAGCCAGACTAGCGGGAGGGCCCATAAGCAGTTCTTC
TRBJ2-1 | NA | NA | TRBV18 | CASSPPISSAAYNEQFF | TGTGCCAGCTCACCACCGATCTCTAGCGCGGCCTACAATGAGCAGTTCTTC
TRBJ2-3 | few | TRBD2 | TRBV6-4 | CASSDRPSGVTDTQYF | TGTGCCAGCAGTGATCGGCCTAGCGGGGTCACAGATACGCAGTATTTT
TRBJ1-5 | many | NA | TRBV12-3/TRBV12-4 | CASSPMGHQPQHF | TGTGCCAGCAGTCCAATGGGGCATCAGCCCCAGCATTTT
TRBJ1-5 | few | TRBD1 | TRBV20-1 | CSARGQGGGSNQPQHF | TGCAGTGCTAGGGGACAGGGGGGTGGAAGCAATCAGCCCCAGCATTTT
TRBJ2-1 | NA | TRBD1 | TRBV25-1 | CASSGQGTGYNEQFF | TGTGCCAGCAGTGGACAGGGCACCGGCTACAATGAGCAGTTCTTC
TRBJ2-5 | NA | TRBD1 | TRBV9 | CASSVRQGAGTQYF | TGTGCCAGCAGCGTTAGACAGGGGGCAGGGACCCAGTACTTC
TRBJ2-3 | NA | NA | TRBV5-4 | CASSGGLDASTDTQYF | TGTGCCAGCAGCGGCGGACTGGACGCTAGCACAGATACGCAGTATTTT
TRBJ2-1 | many | NA | TRBV20-1 | CSAEYVEQFF | TGCAGTGCTGAGTATGTTGAGCAGTTCTTC
TRBJ2-1 | few | NA | TRBV14 | CASSFMEAYNEQFF | TGTGCCAGCAGCTTCATGGAGGCATACAATGAGCAGTTCTTC
TRBJ2-1 | few | NA | TRBV5-1 | CASSLGGQSGYNEQFF | TGCGCCAGCAGCTTGGGGGGCCAAAGCGGATACAATGAGCAGTTCTTC
TRBJ2-1 | many | TRBD1 | TRBV7-9 | CASTGTGGNEQFF | TGTGCCAGCACCGGGACAGGGGGCAATGAGCAGTTCTTC
TRBJ2-7 | NA | TRBD1 | TRBV11-2 | CASSFSMQGAYEQYF | TGTGCCAGCAGCTTCTCAATGCAGGGGGCTTACGAGCAGTACTTC
TRBJ1-2 | NA | NA | TRBV3-1 | CASSQGENGYTF | TGTGCCAGCAGCCAAGGGGAAAATGGCTACACCTTC
TRBJ2-7 | many | NA | TRBV20-1 | CSARYPYEQYF | TGCAGTGCTAGATATCCCTACGAGCAGTACTTC
TRBJ1-5 | NA | NA | TRBV18 | CASSPSGSGGDQPQHF | TGTGCCAGCTCACCATCGGGCAGCGGGGGTGATCAGCCCCAGCATTTT
TRBJ2-7 | many | TRBD2 | TRBV28 | CASRLRLAGGSYEQYF | TGTGCCAGCAGACTGAGACTAGCGGGAGGTTCCTACGAGCAGTACTTC
TRBJ2-1 | NA | NA | TRBV10-3 | CAISVRTARNEQFF | TGTGCCATCAGTGTTAGGACAGCCCGGAATGAGCAGTTCTTC
TRBJ2-3 | many | NA | TRBV5-1 | CASSELATDTQYF | TGCGCCAGCAGCGAGCTAGCTACAGATACGCAGTATTTT
TRBJ2-1 | few | NA | TRBV6-5 | CASSYVGSSYNEQFF | TGTGCCAGCAGTTACGTCGGGAGCTCCTACAATGAGCAGTTCTTC
TRBJ2-1 | few | NA | TRBV5-1 | CASSLDPSEQFF | TGCGCCAGCAGCTTGGACCCTAGTGAGCAGTTCTTC
TRBJ1-2 | many | NA | TRBV6-1 | CASSPGRKLNYGYTF | TGTGCCAGCAGTCCGGGACGGAAGCTGAACTATGGCTACACCTTC
TRBJ2-5 | many | TRBD2 | TRBV28 | CASTNGRQETQYF | TGTGCCAGCACCAACGGGAGGCAAGAGACCCAGTACTTC
TRBJ2-1 | few | TRBD1 | TRBV3-1 | CASSPSPGTGLKPNEQFF | TGTGCCAGCAGCCCCAGTCCCGGGACAGGGTTGAAGCCGAATGAGCAGTTCTTC
TRBJ2-5 | few | NA | TRBV15 | CATSSVEQGRETQYF | TGTGCCACCAGCAGCGTCGAACAGGGGAGGGAGACCCAGTACTTC
TRBJ2-5 | many | NA | TRBV15 | CATSGAEGGRVQETQYF | TGTGCCACCAGCGGGGCCGAAGGGGGTCGGGTCCAAGAGACCCAGTACTTC
TRBJ2-5 | many | NA | TRBV7-9 | CASKGAETQYF | TGTGCCAGCAAAGGGGCAGAGACCCAGTACTTC
TRBJ1-6 | few | NA | TRBV20-1 | CSAGGGFNSPLHF | TGCAGTGCCGGAGGGGGATTTAATTCACCCCTCCACTTT
TRBJ2-1 | NA | TRBD2 | TRBV12-3/TRBV12-4 | CASQEGLVLYNEQFF | TGTGCCAGCCAGGAGGGACTAGTGCTCTACAATGAGCAGTTCTTC
TRBJ1-4 | NA | TRBD1 | TRBV7-6 | CASSLGTGGFNEKLFF | TGTGCCAGCAGCTTAGGCACAGGGGGTTTTAATGAAAAACTGTTTTTT
TRBJ2-1 | NA | TRBD2 | TRBV5-1 | CASSPGTSGRNEQLF | TGCGCCAGCAGCCCGGGGACTAGCGGCCGAAATGAGCAGTTATTC
TRBJ2-7 | few | TRBD2 | TRBV6-1 | CASSGAGGRREQYF | TGTGCCAGCAGTGGAGCGGGAGGGCGACGGGAGCAGTACTTC
TRBJ1-2 | NA | NA | TRBV5-6 | CASSLPIDYGYTF | TGTGCCAGCAGCCTCCCAATCGACTATGGCTACACCTTC
TRBJ1-1 | once | NA | TRBV28 | CASSWGRGIWNTEAFF | TGTGCCAGCAGTTGGGGTAGGGGAATTTGGAACACTGAAGCTTTCTTT
TRBJ2-2 | many | TRBD1 | TRBV27 | CASSSGQGFDTGELFF | TGTGCCAGCAGTTCGGGACAGGGGTTCGACACCGGGGAGCTGTTTTTT
TRBJ2-4 | many | NA | TRBV30 | CAWREGWAKNIQYF | TGTGCCTGGAGAGAGGGTTGGGCCAAAAACATTCAGTACTTC
TRBJ2-4 | NA | NA | TRBV27 | CASSLTEAKNIQYF | TGTGCCAGCAGTCTGACGGAAGCCAAAAACATTCAGTACTTC
TRBJ2-1 | many | NA | TRBV25-1 | CASSEFRADYNEQFF | TGTGCCAGCAGTGAATTTCGGGCCGACTACAATGAGCAGTTCTTC
TRBJ2-5 | few | NA | TRBV7-9 | CASSPMGGLQETQYF | TGTGCCAGCAGCCCTATGGGGGGGCTCCAAGAGACCCAGTACTTC
TRBJ2-1 | many | NA | TRBV7-2 | CASRSGAGYNEQFF | TGTGCCAGCAGAAGTGGCGCGGGCTACAATGAGCAGTTCTTC
TRBJ1-1 | many | TRBD1 | TRBV12-3/TRBV12-4 | CASSPRDRGGTEAFF | TGTGCCAGCAGTCCTCGGGACAGGGGAGGCACTGAAGCTTTCTTT
TRBJ2-6 | NA | NA | TRBV5-1 | CASSTGGTSSGANVLTF | TGCGCCAGCAGCACCGGGGGCACCAGCTCTGGGGCCAACGTCCTGACTTTC
TRBJ2-7 | NA | TRBD1 | TRBV5-1 | CASSFPRPPGTGYYEQYF | TGCGCCAGCAGCTTTCCTCGACCTCCCGGGACAGGGTACTACGAGCAGTACTTC
TRBJ2-3 | NA | NA | TRBV11-2 | CASSLEIGRVGSTDTQYF | TGTGCCAGCAGCTTAGAAATCGGCAGGGTGGGGTCCACAGATACGCAGTATTTT
TRBJ1-4 | many | TRBD1 | TRBV24-1 | CATSDHRGPNEKLFF | TGTGCCACCAGTGACCACAGGGGCCCTAATGAAAAACTGTTTTTT
TRBJ1-4 | many | TRBD1 | TRBV29-1 | CSVVEGAKNEKLFF | TGCAGCGTGGTCGAGGGGGCCAAGAATGAAAAACTGTTTTTT
TRBJ2-1 | many | TRBD2 | TRBV2 | CASSLMTSDSDNEQFF | TGTGCCAGCAGTTTGATGACTAGCGATTCGGACAATGAGCAGTTCTTC
TRBJ2-3 | many | TRBD2 | TRBV5-1 | CASSLARLAGADTQYF | TGCGCCAGCAGCTTGGCCAGACTAGCGGGAGCAGATACGCAGTATTTT
TRBJ1-1 | few | TRBD1 | TRBV20-1 | CSATSGGQGDTEAFF | TGCAGTGCTACCTCAGGGGGGCAGGGAGACACTGAAGCTTTCTTT
TRBJ2-7 | NA | NA | TRBV5-5 | CASSLGDKAYEQYF | TGTGCCAGCAGCTTGGGGGACAAAGCCTACGAGCAGTACTTC
TRBJ2-1 | many | TRBD1 | TRBV29-1 | CSAIPIGQGNNEQFF | TGCAGCGCCATCCCAATCGGACAGGGGAACAATGAGCAGTTCTTC
TRBJ2-2 | NA | NA | TRBV5-1 | CASSLVLALAGELFF | TGCGCCAGCAGCTTGGTACTAGCTCTCGCCGGGGAGCTGTTTTTT